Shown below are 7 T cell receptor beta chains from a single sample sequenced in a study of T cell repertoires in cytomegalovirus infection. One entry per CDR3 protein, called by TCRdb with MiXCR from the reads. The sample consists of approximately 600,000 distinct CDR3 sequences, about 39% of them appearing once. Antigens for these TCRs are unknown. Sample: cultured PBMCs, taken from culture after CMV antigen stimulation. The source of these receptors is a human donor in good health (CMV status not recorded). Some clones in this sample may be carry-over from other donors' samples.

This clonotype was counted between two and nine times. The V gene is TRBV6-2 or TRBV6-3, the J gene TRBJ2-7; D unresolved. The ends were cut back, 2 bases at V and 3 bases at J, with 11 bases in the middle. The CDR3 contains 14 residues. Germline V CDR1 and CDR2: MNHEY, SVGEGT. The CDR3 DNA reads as TGTGCCAGCAGTTACGGGATAACCTTCTACGAGCAGTACGTC. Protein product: CASSYGITFYEQYV.

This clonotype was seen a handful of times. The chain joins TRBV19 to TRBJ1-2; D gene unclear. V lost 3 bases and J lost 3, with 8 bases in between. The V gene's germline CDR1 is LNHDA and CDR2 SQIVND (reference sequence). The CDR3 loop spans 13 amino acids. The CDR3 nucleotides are TGTGCCAGTAGTATCGGGCAGGACTATGGCTACACCTTC. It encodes CASSIGQDYGYTF.

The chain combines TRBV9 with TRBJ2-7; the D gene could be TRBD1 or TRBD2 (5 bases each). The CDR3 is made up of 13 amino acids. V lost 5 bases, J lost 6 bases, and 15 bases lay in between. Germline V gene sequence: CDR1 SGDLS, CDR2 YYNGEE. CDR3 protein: CASSARDGVEQYF. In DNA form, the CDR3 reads TGTGCCAGCAGTGCCAGGGACGGGGTCGAGCAGTACTTC.

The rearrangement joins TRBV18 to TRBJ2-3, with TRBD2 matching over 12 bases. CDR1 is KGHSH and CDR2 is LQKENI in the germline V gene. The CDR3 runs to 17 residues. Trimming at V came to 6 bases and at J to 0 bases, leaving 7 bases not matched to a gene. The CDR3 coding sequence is TGTGCCAGCTCCCAAACTAGCGGGGGGTCGAGCACAGATACGCAGTATTTT. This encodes CASSQTSGGSSTDTQYF.

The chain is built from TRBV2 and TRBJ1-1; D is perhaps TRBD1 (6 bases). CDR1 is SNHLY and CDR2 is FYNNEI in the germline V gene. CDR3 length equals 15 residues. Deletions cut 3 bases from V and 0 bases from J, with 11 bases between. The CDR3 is CASSDWGRMNTEAFF. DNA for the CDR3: TGTGCCAGCAGTGATTGGGGGCGTATGAACACTGAAGCTTTCTTT.

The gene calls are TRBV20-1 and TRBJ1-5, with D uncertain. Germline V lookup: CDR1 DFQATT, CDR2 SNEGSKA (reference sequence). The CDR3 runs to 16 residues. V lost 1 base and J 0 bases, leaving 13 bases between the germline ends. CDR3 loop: CSARGTRRVSNQPQHF. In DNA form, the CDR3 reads TGCAGTGCTAGAGGTACCAGACGTGTTAGCAATCAGCCCCAGCATTTT.

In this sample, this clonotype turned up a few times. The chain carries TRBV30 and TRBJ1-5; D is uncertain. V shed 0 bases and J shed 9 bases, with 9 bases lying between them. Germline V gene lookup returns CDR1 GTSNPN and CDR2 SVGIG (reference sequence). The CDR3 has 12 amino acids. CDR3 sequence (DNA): TGTGCCTGGAGTGTACAGTCCGGGCCCCAGCATTTT. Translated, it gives CAWSVQSGPQHF.